This T cell receptor (beta chain) stems from a study of high-grade serous ovarian cancer treatment subgroups. TCRdb keeps only in-frame clones here, not all; method: immunoSEQ multiplex PCR. The sample lists about 5,200 clones; over 70% were seen once. The CDR3 spans 13 residues. CDR1 MNHEY and CDR2 SVGAGI come from the germline V gene. Trimming removed 5 bases from V and 0 bases from J, with 5 bases in between. Tumor tissue was taken before any definitive surgery or chemotherapy was given. V is TRBV6-5 and J is TRBJ1-5; no firm D call. Sequencing was carried out using tumor tissue. This TCR was sampled from a human donor with high-grade serous ovarian cancer. CDR3 DNA sequence: TGTGCCAGCAGTCTGGATAGCAATCAGCCCCAGCATTTT. Translation: CASSLDSNQPQHF.